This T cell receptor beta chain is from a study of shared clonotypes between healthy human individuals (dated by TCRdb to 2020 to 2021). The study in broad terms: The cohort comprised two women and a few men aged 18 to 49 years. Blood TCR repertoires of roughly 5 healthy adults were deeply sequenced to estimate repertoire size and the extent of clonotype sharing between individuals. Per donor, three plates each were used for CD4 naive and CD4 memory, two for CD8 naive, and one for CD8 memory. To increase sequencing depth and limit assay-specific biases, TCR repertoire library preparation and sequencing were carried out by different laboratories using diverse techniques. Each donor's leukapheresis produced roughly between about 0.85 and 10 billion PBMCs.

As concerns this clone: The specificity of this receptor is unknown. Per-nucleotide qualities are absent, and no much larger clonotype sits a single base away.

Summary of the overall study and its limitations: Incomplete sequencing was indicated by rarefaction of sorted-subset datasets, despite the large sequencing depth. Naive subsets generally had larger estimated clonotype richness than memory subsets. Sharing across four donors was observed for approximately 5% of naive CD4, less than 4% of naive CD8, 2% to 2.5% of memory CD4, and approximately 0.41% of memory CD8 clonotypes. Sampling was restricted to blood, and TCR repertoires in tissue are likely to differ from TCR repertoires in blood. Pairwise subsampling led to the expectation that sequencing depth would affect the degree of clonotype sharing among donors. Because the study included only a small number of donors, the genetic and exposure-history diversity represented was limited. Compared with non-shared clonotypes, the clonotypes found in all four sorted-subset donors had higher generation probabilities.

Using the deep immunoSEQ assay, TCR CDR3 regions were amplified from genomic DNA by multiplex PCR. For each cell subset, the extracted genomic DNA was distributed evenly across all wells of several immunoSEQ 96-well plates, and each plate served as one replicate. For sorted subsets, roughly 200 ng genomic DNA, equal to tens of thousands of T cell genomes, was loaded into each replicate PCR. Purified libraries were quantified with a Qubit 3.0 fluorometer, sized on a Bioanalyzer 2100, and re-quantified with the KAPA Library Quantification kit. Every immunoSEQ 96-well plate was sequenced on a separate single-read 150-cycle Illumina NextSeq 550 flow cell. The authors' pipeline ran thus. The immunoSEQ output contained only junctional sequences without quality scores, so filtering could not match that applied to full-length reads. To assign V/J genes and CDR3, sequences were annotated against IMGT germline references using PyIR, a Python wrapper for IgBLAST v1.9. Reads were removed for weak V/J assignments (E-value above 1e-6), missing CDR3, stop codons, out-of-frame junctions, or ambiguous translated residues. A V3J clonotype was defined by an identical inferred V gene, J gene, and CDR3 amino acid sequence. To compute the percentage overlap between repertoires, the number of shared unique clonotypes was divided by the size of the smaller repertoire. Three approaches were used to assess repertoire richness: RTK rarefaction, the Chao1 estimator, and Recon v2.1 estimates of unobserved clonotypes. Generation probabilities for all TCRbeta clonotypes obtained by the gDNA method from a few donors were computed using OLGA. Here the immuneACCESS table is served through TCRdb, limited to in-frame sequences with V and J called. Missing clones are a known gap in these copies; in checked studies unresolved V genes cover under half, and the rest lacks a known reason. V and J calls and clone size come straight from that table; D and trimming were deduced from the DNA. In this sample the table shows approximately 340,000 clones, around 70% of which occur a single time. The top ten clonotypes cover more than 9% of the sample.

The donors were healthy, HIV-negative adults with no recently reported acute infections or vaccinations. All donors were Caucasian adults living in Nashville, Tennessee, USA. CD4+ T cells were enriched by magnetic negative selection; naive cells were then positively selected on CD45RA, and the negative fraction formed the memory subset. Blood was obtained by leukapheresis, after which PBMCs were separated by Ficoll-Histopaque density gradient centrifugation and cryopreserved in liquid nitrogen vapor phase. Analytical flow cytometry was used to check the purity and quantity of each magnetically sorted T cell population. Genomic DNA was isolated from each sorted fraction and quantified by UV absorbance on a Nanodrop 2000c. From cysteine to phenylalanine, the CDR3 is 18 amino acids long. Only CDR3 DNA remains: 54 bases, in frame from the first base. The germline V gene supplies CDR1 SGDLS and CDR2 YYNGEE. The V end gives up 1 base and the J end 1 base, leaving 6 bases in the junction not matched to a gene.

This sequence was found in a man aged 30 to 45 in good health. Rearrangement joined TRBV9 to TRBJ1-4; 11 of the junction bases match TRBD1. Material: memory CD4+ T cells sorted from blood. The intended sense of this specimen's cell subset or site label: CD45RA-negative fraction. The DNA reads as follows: TGTGCCAGCAGCGTAAGGGACAGGGGGGAAAGAACTAATGAAAAACTGTTTTTT. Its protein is CASSVRDRGERTNEKLFF.